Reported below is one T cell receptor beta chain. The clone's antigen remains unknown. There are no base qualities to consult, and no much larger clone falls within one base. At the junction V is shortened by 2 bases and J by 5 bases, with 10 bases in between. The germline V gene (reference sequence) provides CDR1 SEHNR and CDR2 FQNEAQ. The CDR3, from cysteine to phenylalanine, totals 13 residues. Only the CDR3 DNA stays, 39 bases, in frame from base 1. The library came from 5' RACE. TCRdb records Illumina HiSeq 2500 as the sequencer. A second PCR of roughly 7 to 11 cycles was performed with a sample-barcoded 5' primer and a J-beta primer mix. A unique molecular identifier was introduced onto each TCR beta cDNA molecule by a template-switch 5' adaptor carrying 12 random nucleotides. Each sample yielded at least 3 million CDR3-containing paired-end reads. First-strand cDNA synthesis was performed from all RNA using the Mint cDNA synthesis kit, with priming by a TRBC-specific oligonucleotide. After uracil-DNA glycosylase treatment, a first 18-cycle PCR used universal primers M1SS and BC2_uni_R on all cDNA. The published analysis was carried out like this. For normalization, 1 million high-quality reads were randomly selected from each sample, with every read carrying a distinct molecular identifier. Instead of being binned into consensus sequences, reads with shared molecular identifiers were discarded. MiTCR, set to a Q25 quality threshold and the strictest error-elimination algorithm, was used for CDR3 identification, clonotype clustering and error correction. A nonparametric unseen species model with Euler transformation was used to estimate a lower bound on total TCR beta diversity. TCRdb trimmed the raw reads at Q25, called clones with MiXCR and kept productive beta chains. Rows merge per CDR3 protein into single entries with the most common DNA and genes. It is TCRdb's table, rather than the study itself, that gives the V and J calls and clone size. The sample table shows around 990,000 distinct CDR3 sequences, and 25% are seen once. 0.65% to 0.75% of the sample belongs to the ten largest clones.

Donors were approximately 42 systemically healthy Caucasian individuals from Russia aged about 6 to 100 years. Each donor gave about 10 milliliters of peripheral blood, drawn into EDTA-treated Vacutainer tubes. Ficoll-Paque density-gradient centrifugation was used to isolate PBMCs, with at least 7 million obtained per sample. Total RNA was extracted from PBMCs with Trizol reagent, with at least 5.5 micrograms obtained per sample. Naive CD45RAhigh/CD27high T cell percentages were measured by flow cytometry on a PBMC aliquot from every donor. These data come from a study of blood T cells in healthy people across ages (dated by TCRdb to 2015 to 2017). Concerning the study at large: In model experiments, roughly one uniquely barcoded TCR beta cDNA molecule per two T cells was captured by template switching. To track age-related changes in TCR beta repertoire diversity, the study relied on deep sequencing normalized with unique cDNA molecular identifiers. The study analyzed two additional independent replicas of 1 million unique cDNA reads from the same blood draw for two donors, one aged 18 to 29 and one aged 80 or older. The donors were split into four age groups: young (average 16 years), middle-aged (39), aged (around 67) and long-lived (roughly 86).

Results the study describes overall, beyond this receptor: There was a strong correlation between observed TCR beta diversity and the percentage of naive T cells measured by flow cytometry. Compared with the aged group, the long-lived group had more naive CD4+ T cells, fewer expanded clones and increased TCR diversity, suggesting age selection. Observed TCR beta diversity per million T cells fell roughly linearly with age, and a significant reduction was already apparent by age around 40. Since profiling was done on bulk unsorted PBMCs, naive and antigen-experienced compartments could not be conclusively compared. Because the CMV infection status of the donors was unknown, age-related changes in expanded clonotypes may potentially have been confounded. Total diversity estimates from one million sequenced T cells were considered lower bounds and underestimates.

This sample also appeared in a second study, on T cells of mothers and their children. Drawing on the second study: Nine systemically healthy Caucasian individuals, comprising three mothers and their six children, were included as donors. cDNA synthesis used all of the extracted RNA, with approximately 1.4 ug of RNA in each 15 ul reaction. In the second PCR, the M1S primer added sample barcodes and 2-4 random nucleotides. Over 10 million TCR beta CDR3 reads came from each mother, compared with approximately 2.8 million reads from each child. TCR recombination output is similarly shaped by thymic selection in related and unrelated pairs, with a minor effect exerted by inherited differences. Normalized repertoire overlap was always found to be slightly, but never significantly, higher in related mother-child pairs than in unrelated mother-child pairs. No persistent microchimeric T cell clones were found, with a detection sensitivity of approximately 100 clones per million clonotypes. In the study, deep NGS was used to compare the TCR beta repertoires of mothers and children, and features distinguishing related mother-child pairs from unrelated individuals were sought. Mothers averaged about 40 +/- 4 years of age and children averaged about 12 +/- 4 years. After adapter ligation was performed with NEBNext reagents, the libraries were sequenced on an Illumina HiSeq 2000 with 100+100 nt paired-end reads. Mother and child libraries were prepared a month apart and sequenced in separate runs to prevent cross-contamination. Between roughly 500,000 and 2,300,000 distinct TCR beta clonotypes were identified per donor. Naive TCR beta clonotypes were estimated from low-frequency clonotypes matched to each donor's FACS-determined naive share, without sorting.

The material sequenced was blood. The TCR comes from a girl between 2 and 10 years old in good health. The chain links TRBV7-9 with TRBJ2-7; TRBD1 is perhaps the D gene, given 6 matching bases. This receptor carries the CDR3 CASSLKGENEQYF. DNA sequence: TGTGCCAGCAGCTTAAAGGGGGAGAACGAGCAGTACTTC.